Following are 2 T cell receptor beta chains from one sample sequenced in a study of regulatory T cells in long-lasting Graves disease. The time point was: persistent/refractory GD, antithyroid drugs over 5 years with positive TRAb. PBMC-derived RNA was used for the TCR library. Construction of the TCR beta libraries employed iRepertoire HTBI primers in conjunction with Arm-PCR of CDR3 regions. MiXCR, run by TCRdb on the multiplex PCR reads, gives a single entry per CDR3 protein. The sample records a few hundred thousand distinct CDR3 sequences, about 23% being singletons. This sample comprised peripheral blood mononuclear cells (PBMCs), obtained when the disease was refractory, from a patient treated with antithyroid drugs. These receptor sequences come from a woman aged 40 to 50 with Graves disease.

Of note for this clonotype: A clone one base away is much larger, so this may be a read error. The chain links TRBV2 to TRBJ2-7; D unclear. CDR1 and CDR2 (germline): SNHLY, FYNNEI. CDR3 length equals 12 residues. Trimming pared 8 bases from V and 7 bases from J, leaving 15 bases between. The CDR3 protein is CASFRRWREQYF. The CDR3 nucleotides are TGTGCCAGCTTCCGGCGCTGGAGAGAGCAGTACTTC.

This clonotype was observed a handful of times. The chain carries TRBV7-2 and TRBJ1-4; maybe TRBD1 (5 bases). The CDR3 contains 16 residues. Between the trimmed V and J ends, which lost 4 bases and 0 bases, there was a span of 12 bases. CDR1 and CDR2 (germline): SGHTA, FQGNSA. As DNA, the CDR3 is TGTGCCAGCAGCTATACACGGGGCGCAACTAATGAAAAACTGTTTTTT. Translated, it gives CASSYTRGATNEKLFF. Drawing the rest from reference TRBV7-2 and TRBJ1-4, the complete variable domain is GAGVSQSPSNKVTEKGKDVELRCDPISGHTALYWYRQSLGQGLEFLIYFQGNSAPDKSGLPSDRFSAERTGGSVSTLTIQRTQQEDSAVYLCASSYTRGATNEKLFFGSGTQLSVL.